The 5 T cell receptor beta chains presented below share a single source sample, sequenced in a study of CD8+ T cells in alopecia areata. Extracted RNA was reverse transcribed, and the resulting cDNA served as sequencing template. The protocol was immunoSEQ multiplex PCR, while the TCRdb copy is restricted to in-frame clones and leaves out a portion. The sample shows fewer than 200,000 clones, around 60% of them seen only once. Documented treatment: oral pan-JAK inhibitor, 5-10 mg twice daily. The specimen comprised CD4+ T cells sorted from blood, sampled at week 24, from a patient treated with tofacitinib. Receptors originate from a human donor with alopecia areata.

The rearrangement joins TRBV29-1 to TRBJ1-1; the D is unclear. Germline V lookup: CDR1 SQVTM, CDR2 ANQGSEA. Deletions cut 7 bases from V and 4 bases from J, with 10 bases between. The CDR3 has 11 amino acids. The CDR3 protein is CSGGVGTEAFF. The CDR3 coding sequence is TGCAGCGGTGGCGTGGGCACTGAAGCTTTCTTT.

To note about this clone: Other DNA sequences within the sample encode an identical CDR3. Here the CDR3 reads CAWSGGNYGYTF. The DNA for the CDR3 is TGTGCCTGGAGTGGGGGGAACTATGGCTACACCTTC. The chain recombines TRBV30 with TRBJ1-2, with a weak D call TRBD1 (5 bases). Germline V gene data show CDR1 as GTSNPN and CDR2 as SVGIG (reference sequence). V lost 1 base and J lost 2, with 5 bases in between. This CDR3 is built from 12 residues.

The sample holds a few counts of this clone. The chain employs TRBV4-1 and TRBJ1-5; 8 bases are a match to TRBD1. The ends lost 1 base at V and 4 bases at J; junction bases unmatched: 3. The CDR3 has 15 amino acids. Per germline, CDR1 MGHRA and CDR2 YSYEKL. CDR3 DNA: TGCGCCAGCAGCCAAGGACAGGGGAAAAATCAGCCCCAGCATTTT. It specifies CASSQGQGKNQPQHF.

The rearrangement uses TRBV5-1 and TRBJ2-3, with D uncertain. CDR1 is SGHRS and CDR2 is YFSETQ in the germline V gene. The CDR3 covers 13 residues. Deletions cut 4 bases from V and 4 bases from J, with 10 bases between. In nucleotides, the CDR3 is TGCGCCAGCAGCGTAGGGTTATCAGATACGCAGTATTTT. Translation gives CASSVGLSDTQYF. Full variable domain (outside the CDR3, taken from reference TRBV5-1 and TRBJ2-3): KAGVTQTPRYLIKTRGQQVTLSCSPISGHRSVSWYQQTPGQGLQFLFEYFSETQRNKGNFPGRFSGRQFSNSRSEMNVSTLELGDSALYLCASSVGLSDTQYFGPGTRLTVL.

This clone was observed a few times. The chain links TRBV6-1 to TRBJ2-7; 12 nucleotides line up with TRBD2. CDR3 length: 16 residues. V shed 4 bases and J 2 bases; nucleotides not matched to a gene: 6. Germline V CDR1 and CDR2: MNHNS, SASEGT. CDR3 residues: CASSGNGLAGTYEQYF. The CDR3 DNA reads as TGTGCCAGCAGTGGAAACGGACTAGCGGGGACCTACGAGCAGTACTTC.